These 8 T cell receptor beta chains originate from one sample sequenced in a study of glioma-infiltrating T cells after dendritic cell vaccination. Only in-frame clones appear in the TCRdb table, and some are missing; sequencing was by immunoSEQ multiplex PCR. This table holds approximately 48,000 clones, over 75% found once. The sample here was blood, taken before dendritic cell vaccination. These receptors all stem from a human donor with glioblastoma.

This clone was detected once. J is TRBJ1-1 and V is TRBV27; D unresolved. CDR3 size: 13 residues. CDR1 MNHEY and CDR2 SMNVEV come from the germline V gene (reference sequence). V was pared by 4 bases and J by 3 bases, with 9 bases between. This CDR3 reads CASSSLPDTEAFF. Here the CDR3 DNA reads TGTGCCAGCAGTTCCCTGCCAGACACTGAAGCTTTCTTT.

This rearrangement joins TRBV5-8 to TRBJ2-2, with 10 bases aligning to TRBD2. The CDR3 is 17 residues long. Germline lookup yields CDR1 SGHTS and CDR2 YDEGEE. With V trimmed by 4 bases and J by 7 bases, 13 bases remained unmatched. CDR3 bases: TGTGCCAGCAGCCCACCGGCTAGCGGGAGAACGGACGGGGAGCTGTTTTTT. Its translation: CASSPPASGRTDGELFF.

This rearrangement joins TRBV6-1 to TRBJ1-2, with a possible D match to TRBD1 (6 bases). This CDR3 has 15 residues. Between the trimmed V and J ends, which lost 1 base and 4 bases, there was a span of 13 bases. CDR1 and CDR2 from the germline V gene are MNHNS and SASEGT. The CDR3 region is CASSEGRGAGYGYTF. The CDR3 nucleotides are TGTGCCAGCAGTGAAGGACGGGGGGCTGGCTATGGCTACACCTTC.

Here the CDR3 DNA reads TGTGCCAGCAGCCGCGACAGGAGCCAAGAGACCCAGTACTTC. Amino acid sequence: CASSRDRSQETQYF. The chain recombines TRBV5-4 with TRBJ2-5; a weak D match, TRBD1 (6 bases). The V end lost 4 bases, the J end lost 1 base, and 11 bases lay between the germline ends. The V gene's germline CDR1 is SGHNT and CDR2 YYREEE (reference sequence). This CDR3 spans 14 amino acids.

The rearrangement joins TRBV10-3 to TRBJ1-6, with D unresolved. The ends were cut back, 2 bases at V and 9 bases at J, with 8 bases in the middle. This CDR3 has 13 residues. Germline values: CDR1 ENHRY, CDR2 SYGVKD. Written as DNA, the CDR3 is TGTGCCATCAGTGAGACACCTAGTTCACCCCTCCACTTT. This codes for CAISETPSSPLHF.

This clone was seen just once. V gene TRBV6-6 combines with J gene TRBJ1-2, with a tentative D call TRBD1 (6 bases). This CDR3 has 13 amino acids. Between the trimmed V and J ends, which lost 11 bases and 8 bases, there was a span of 21 bases. The germline CDR1 and CDR2 sequences are MNHNY and SVGAGI (reference sequence). The CDR3 is CASKDRGGEGYTF. CDR3 nucleotide sequence: TGTGCCTCCAAAGACAGAGGGGGAGAAGGCTACACCTTC.

The chain employs TRBV11-3 and TRBJ2-1, with D perhaps matching TRBD2 (6 bases). The germline gives CDR1 SGHNT, CDR2 YENEEA. The V and J ends lost 4 bases and 7 bases respectively, with 11 bases between them. The length of the CDR3 is 13 residues. DNA of the CDR3: TGTGCCAGCAGCTCCGGGGACTCGAATGAGCAGTTCTTC. The encoded protein is CASSSGDSNEQFF.

This chain links TRBV6-6 with TRBJ2-5, with 9 bases matching TRBD1. The DNA matches TRBJ2-7 better at its end, which makes the J call doubtful. The CDR3 spans 14 residues. Germline CDR1 reads MNHNY; CDR2 reads SVGAGI (reference sequence). In nucleotides, the CDR3 is TGTGCCAGCAGTTACTCGGGACAGGGCTACGAGCAGTACTTC. Encoded protein: CASSYSGQGYEQYF.